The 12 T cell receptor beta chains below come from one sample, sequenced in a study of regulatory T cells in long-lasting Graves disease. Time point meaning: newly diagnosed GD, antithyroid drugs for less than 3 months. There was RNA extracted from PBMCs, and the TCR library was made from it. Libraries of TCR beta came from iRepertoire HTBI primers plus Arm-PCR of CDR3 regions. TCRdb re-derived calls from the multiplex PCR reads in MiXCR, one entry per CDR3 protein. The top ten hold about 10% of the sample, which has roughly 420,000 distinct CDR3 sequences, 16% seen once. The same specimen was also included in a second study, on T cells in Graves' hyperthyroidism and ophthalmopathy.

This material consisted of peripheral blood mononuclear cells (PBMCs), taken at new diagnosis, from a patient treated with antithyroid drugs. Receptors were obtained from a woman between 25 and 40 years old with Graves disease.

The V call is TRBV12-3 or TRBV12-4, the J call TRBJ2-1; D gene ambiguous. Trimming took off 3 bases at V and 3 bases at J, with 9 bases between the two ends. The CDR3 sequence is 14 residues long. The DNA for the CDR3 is TGTGCCAGCAGTTTCTGGGGATTCTACAATGAGCAGTTCTTC. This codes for CASSFWGFYNEQFF.

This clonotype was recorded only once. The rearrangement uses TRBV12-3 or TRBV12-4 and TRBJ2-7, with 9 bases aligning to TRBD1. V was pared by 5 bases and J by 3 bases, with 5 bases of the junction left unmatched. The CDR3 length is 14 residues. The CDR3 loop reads CASSHRDRVYEQYF. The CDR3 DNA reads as TGTGCCAGCAGTCACCGGGACAGGGTCTACGAGCAGTACTTC.

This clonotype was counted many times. DNA for the CDR3: TGTGCCAGCAGTAAGGGGACAGGAGGAAATCAGCCCCAGCATTTT. Translation: CASSKGTGGNQPQHF. This chain joins TRBV6-1 and TRBJ1-5; 8 bases map to TRBD1. Germline loops: CDR1 MNHNS, CDR2 SASEGT. This CDR3 has 15 residues. Trimming took 5 bases from V and 4 from J; bases not matched to a gene: 7.

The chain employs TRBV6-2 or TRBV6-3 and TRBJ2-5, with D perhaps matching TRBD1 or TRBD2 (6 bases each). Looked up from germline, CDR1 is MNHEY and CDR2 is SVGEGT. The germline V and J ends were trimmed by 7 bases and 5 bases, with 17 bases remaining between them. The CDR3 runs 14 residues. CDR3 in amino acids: CASTIRRGSETQYF. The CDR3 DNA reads TGTGCCAGCACCATACGGAGGGGGTCGGAGACCCAGTACTTC.

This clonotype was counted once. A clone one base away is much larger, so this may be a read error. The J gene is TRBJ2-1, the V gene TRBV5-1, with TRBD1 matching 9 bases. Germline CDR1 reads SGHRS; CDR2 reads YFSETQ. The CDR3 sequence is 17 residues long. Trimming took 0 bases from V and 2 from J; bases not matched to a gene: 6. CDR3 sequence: CASSLEPGQGPYNEQFF. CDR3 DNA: TGCGCCAGCAGCTTGGAACCGGGACAGGGCCCCTACAATGAGCAGTTCTTC.

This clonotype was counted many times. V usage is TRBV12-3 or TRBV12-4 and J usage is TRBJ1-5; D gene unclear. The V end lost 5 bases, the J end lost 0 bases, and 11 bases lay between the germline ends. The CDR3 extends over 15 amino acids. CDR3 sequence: CASSASGDSNQPQHF. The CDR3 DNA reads TGTGCCAGCAGTGCCAGCGGGGATAGCAATCAGCCCCAGCATTTT.

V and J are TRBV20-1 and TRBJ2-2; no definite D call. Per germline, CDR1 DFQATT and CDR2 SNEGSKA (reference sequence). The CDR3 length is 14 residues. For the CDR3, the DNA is TGCAGCCAAACCCCGGCTAGGAACACCGGGGAGCTGTTTTTT. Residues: CSQTPARNTGELFF.

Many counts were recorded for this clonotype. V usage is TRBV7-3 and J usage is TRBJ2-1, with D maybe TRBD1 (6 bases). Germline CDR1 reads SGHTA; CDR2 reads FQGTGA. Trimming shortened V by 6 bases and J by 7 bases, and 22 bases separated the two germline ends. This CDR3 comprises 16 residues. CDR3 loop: CASRAYGAARGNEQFF. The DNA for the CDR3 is TGTGCCAGCAGGGCTTACGGGGCCGCGAGGGGGAATGAGCAGTTCTTC.

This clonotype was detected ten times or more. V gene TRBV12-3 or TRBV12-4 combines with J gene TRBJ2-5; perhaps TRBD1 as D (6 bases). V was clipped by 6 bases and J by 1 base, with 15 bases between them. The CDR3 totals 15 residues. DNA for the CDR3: TGTGCCAGCAGATCCAATGGACAGTCCCAAGAGACCCAGTACTTC. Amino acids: CASRSNGQSQETQYF.

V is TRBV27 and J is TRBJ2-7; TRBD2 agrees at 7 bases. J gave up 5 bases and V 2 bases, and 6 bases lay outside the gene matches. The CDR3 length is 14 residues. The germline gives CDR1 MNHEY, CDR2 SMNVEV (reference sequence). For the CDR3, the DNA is TGTGCCAGCAGTTTACCGGGACTAAGCCACGAGCAGTACTTC. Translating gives CASSLPGLSHEQYF.

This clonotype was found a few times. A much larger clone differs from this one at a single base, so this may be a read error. CDR3 DNA sequence: TGCGCCAGCAGCTTGAGCCGACAGAACTACGAGCAGTACTTC. Its translation: CASSLSRQNYEQYF. The chain joins TRBV5-1 to TRBJ2-7; weak D call: TRBD1 (5 bases). Deletions cut 1 base from V and 3 bases from J, with 11 bases between. Germline CDR1 reads SGHRS; CDR2 reads YFSETQ. This CDR3 is built from 14 residues. The whole variable domain, filled in from reference TRBV5-1 and TRBJ2-7, reads KAGVTQTPRYLIKTRGQQVTLSCSPISGHRSVSWYQQTPGQGLQFLFEYFSETQRNKGNFPGRFSGRQFSNSRSEMNVSTLELGDSALYLCASSLSRQNYEQYFGPGTRLTVT.

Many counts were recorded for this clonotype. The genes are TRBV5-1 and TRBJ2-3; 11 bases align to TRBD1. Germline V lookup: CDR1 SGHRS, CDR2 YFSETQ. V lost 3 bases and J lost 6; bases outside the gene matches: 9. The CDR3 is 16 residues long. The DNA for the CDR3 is TGCGCCAGCAGCTCTGGGACAGGGGGAATATCGGATACGCAGTATTTT. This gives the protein CASSSGTGGISDTQYF.